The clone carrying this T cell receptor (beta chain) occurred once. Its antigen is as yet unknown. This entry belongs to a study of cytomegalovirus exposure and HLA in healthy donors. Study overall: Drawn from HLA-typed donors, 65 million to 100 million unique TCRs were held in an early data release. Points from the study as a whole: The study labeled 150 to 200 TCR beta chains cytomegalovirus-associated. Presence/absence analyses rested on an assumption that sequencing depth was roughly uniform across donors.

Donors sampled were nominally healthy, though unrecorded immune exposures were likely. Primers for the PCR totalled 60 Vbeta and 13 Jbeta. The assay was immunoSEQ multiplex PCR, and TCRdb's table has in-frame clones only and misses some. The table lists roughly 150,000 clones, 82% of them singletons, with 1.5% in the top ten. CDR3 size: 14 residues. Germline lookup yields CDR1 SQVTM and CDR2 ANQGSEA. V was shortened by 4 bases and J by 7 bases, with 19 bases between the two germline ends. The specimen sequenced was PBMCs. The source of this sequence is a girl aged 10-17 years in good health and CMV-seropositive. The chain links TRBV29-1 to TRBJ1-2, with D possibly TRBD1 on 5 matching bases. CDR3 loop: CSVGRGEDAFGYTF. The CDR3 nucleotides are TGCAGCGTTGGTAGGGGCGAAGATGCGTTTGGCTACACCTTC.